Presented here are 29 T cell receptor beta chains from one specimen sequenced in a study of human T cells and chemical hapten exposure. Unseparated into fractions, whole blood served as the source from which total RNA was extracted. TCRdb redid the calling of the 5' RACE reads with MiXCR, one entry per CDR3 protein. The sample holds tens of thousands of distinct CDR3 sequences, approximately 7.7% seen once. The receptors here all came from a male donor in good health.

This clonotype was seen many times. The chain has TRBV7-2 and TRBJ1-2; tentative D call: TRBD1 (6 bases). Germline lookup yields CDR1 SGHTA and CDR2 FQGNSA. Trimming took 1 base from V and 6 from J, leaving 9 bases between them. The CDR3 totals 13 residues. CDR3 sequence: CASSLVGGHGYTF. The CDR3 nucleotides read TGTGCCAGCAGCTTAGTGGGGGGGCATGGCTACACCTTC.

This clonotype was seen more than once but under ten times. V usage is TRBV6-6 and J usage is TRBJ1-5, with TRBD1 matching over 9 bases. Germline V gene data show CDR1 as MNHNY and CDR2 as SVGAGI (reference sequence). With V trimmed by 6 bases and J by 7 bases, 10 bases remained unmatched. CDR3 size: 15 residues. The CDR3, as DNA: TGTGCCAGCAGGGATAAAGGGACAGGGCGGCAGCCCCAGCATTTT. The encoded protein is CASRDKGTGRQPQHF.

This clonotype was detected many times. V is TRBV7-6 and J is TRBJ1-1, with D perhaps TRBD1 (5 bases). The germline gives CDR1 SGHVS, CDR2 FNYEAQ. This CDR3 has 13 residues. V lost 6 bases to trimming and J lost 5 bases, with 13 bases between them. CDR3 region: CASSRRDPTEAFF. Written as DNA, the CDR3 is TGTGCCAGCAGTCGCCGGGACCCGACTGAAGCTTTCTTT.

Ten or more counts support this clonotype. The chain employs TRBV2 and TRBJ2-3, with 8 positions matching TRBD2. Germline CDR1 and CDR2: SNHLY and FYNNEI. The CDR3 extends over 15 amino acids. V was clipped by 6 bases and J by 5 bases; unmatched bases: 10. The CDR3 loop is CASRETGGSGDTQYF. The DNA for the CDR3 is TGTGCCAGCAGAGAGACGGGAGGGAGTGGAGATACGCAGTATTTT.

This clonotype was seen only a few times. This chain links TRBV6-6 with TRBJ2-7, with D maybe TRBD2 (6 bases). Germline V CDR1 and CDR2: MNHNY, SVGAGI (reference sequence). V was clipped by 4 bases and J by 0 bases, with 10 bases between them. This CDR3 spans 14 amino acids. The CDR3 coding sequence is TGTGCCAGCAGTTTCGACGGGAGCTCCTACGAGCAGTACTTC. Protein: CASSFDGSSYEQYF.

A few counts support this clonotype. The chain recombines TRBV9 with TRBJ2-1; D is uncertain. V shed 2 bases and J shed 2 bases, with 5 bases lying between them. There are 13 residues in the CDR3. Germline CDR1 SGDLS, CDR2 YYNGEE. CDR3 amino acids: CASSVGTYNEQFF. As DNA, the CDR3 is TGTGCCAGCAGCGTTGGGACCTACAATGAGCAGTTCTTC.

This clonotype has ten or more counts. The chain employs TRBV5-1 and TRBJ2-7, with 8 bases lining up with TRBD2. J lost 4 bases, V lost 4 bases, and 10 bases had no gene match. The CDR3 is 15 residues long. Germline V gene sequence: CDR1 SGHRS, CDR2 YFSETQ. The chain's CDR3 is CASSVDSGIGYEQYF. The CDR3 nucleotides read TGCGCCAGCAGCGTCGATAGCGGGATAGGTTACGAGCAGTACTTC.

The chain is built from TRBV6-6 and TRBJ1-4; D is unclear. Germline V gene data show CDR1 as MNHNY and CDR2 as SVGAGI (reference sequence). Trimming removed 2 bases at V and 6 bases at J, with 7 bases between. The CDR3 spans 13 residues. The CDR3 DNA reads TGTGCCAGCAGTTACGCCGCTGATGAAAAACTGTTTTTT. It yields the protein CASSYAADEKLFF.

This clonotype was recorded a few times. The CDR3 here is CASSYRNTEAFF. DNA for the CDR3: TGTGCCAGCAGCTACCGGAACACTGAAGCTTTCTTT. The chain links TRBV7-2 to TRBJ1-1; D call uncertain. This CDR3 contains 12 residues. V shed 4 bases and J shed 1 base, with 4 bases lying between them. The germline V gene encodes CDR1 SGHTA and CDR2 FQGNSA.

This clonotype has just a few counts. V and J are TRBV12-3 or TRBV12-4 and TRBJ1-6; no reliable D call. V shed 5 bases and J shed 4 bases, with 9 bases lying between them. This CDR3 is 14 amino acids long. This chain's CDR3 is CASSIGNYNSPLHF. In nucleotides, the CDR3 is TGTGCCAGCAGTATTGGGAATTATAATTCACCCCTCCACTTT.

The chain joins TRBV18 to TRBJ1-4; D is unresolved. Trimming stripped 4 bases from V and 4 bases from J, with 4 bases between. This CDR3 region has 12 residues. The germline gives CDR1 KGHSH, CDR2 LQKENI. The CDR3 coding sequence is TGTGCCAGCTCACAATATAATGAAAAACTGTTTTTT. The encoded protein is CASSQYNEKLFF.

This clonotype was seen only a few times. V gene TRBV10-3 combines with J gene TRBJ1-1; possible D gene TRBD1, 5 bases. The germline CDR1 and CDR2 sequences are ENHRY and SYGVKD. V dropped 5 bases and J dropped 4 bases, with 17 bases sitting between them. This CDR3 contains 15 residues. CDR3 sequence reads: CAISYVGDVITEAFF. The CDR3 DNA sequence: TGTGCCATCAGTTACGTCGGGGACGTAATCACTGAAGCTTTCTTT.

A few counts support this clonotype. V gene TRBV18 combines with J gene TRBJ2-7; 7 bases fit TRBD1. CDR1 is KGHSH and CDR2 is LQKENI in the germline V gene. The J segment lost 0 bases and the V segment lost 3 bases, leaving 5 bases of the junction unmatched. The CDR3 consists of 15 residues. CDR3 residues: CASSPTGDRSYEQYF. CDR3 coding DNA: TGTGCCAGCTCACCTACAGGGGACCGCTCCTACGAGCAGTACTTC.

This clonotype was seen at least ten times. The chain links TRBV7-9 to TRBJ2-4; 7 nucleotides align to TRBD1. The CDR3 runs to 14 residues. Germline values: CDR1 SEHNR, CDR2 FQNEAQ (reference sequence). V trimming: 2 bases; J trimming: 5 bases; junction bases outside the gene matches: 3. The CDR3 DNA follows: TGTGCCAGCAGCTTATTAGGGGGCGAAAACATTCAGTACTTC. This gives the protein CASSLLGGENIQYF.

In DNA form, the CDR3 reads TGTGCCAGCAGCGTATCGCCTGGACAGGGGGTTCCTAGCACAGATACGCAGTATTTT. Its translation is CASSVSPGQGVPSTDTQYF. This chain connects TRBV9 to TRBJ2-3, with 10 bases that match TRBD1. This CDR3 has 19 amino acids. V lost 1 base and J lost 0; bases outside the gene matches: 11. Germline V gene sequence: CDR1 SGDLS, CDR2 YYNGEE.

CDR3 residues: CASSLLYTDEQFF. The CDR3 DNA sequence: TGTGCCAGCAGCCTTCTTTACACCGATGAGCAGTTCTTC. The rearrangement joins TRBV3-1 to TRBJ2-1; D unresolved. The CDR3 has 13 residues. Germline V gene sequence: CDR1 LGHDT, CDR2 YNNKEL (reference sequence). Trimming removed 4 bases from V and 8 bases from J, with 12 bases in between.

The table lists this clonotype with many counts. The rearrangement uses TRBV19 and TRBJ2-5; 7 positions agree with TRBD1. Germline V gene lookup returns CDR1 LNHDA and CDR2 SQIVND (reference sequence). V lost 10 bases, J lost 5 bases, and 10 bases stayed unmatched. CDR3 length: 13 amino acids. The CDR3: CATAKTGEETQYF. The DNA for the CDR3 is TGTGCCACCGCAAAAACAGGGGAGGAGACCCAGTACTTC. The full variable domain, with the rest looked up from reference TRBV19 and TRBJ2-5, is DGGITQSPKYLFRKEGQNVTLSCEQNLNHDAMYWYRQDPGQGLRLIYYSQIVNDFQKGDIAEGYSVSREKKESFPLTVTSAQKNPTAFYLCATAKTGEETQYFGPGTRLLVL.

The table lists this clonotype with a few counts. The chain uses TRBV12-2 and TRBJ1-5. TRBV12-2 is tagged as a pseudogene. This CDR3 is 14 amino acids long. The CDR3 is CASRLAVRNQPQHF. As DNA, the CDR3 is TGTGCAAGTCGCTTAGCGGTGAGAAATCAGCCCCAGCATTTT.

This sequence joins TRBV4-1 and TRBJ1-5; D uncertain. CDR1 MGHRA and CDR2 YSYEKL come from the germline V gene. V shed 0 bases and J shed 1 base, with 7 bases lying between them. There are 15 residues in the CDR3. DNA of the CDR3: TGCGCCAGCAGCCAAGATCCCTGGAGCAATCAGCCCCAGCATTTT. Translation: CASSQDPWSNQPQHF.

There are a few counts of this clonotype. This chain uses TRBV7-9 with TRBJ1-2; D is ambiguous. V lost 3 bases and J 4 bases, leaving 12 bases between the germline ends. This CDR3 contains 14 residues. CDR1 and CDR2 (germline): SEHNR, FQNEAQ (reference sequence). In nucleotides, the CDR3 is TGTGCCAGCAGCTTGCAGGAGGTCTCCTATGGCTACACCTTC. As protein: CASSLQEVSYGYTF.

This clonotype was recorded a few times. The chain has TRBV20-1 and TRBJ1-2; D is uncertain. The V end lost 3 bases, the J end lost 0 bases, and 8 bases lay between the germline ends. Germline V gene sequence: CDR1 DFQATT, CDR2 SNEGSKA (reference sequence). This CDR3 contains 13 residues. The CDR3 DNA reads as TGCAGTGCTAGTCACACCGCTAACTATGGCTACACCTTC. Translation gives CSASHTANYGYTF.

This clonotype was observed a handful of times. The chain couples TRBV20-1 to TRBJ1-5; unclear D gene. V lost 0 bases and J lost 4, with 10 bases in between. This CDR3 has 14 amino acids. Looked up from germline, CDR1 is DFQATT and CDR2 is SNEGSKA (reference sequence). CDR3 sequence reads: CSARDRTGNQPQHF. In DNA form, the CDR3 reads TGCAGTGCTAGAGATCGGACGGGAAATCAGCCCCAGCATTTT.

This chain uses TRBV27 with TRBJ2-3; either TRBD1 or TRBD2 may supply D (6 bases each). Trimming removed 7 bases from V and 4 bases from J, with 15 bases in between. This CDR3 has 14 amino acids. Germline CDR1 MNHEY, CDR2 SMNVEV (reference sequence). As DNA, the CDR3 is TGTGCCAGCACCCGACCGGGGGCCCCAGATACGCAGTATTTT. Encoded protein: CASTRPGAPDTQYF.

Many counts were recorded for this clonotype. This rearrangement joins TRBV10-3 to TRBJ2-7; D is possibly TRBD2 (7 bases). This CDR3 region has 13 residues. Trimming took 6 bases from V and 3 from J, leaving 12 bases between them. Germline V gene data show CDR1 as ENHRY and CDR2 as SYGVKD. CDR3 nucleotide sequence: TGTGCCATCAGCGAGGGGGGGAACTACGAGCAGTACTTC. Its protein product is CAISEGGNYEQYF.

The chain couples TRBV7-9 to TRBJ2-2; D is uncertain. Trimming cost V 5 bases and J 0 bases, with 16 bases left between them. The CDR3 is made up of 17 amino acids. The germline V gene encodes CDR1 SEHNR and CDR2 FQNEAQ (reference sequence). CDR3 DNA sequence: TGTGCCAGCAGCCTGACGAAGGGCAGGACGAACACCGGGGAGCTGTTTTTT. Protein: CASSLTKGRTNTGELFF.

This clonotype was seen at least ten times. The chain combines TRBV7-8 with TRBJ2-6; 10 bases agree with TRBD1. Germline V lookup: CDR1 SGHVS, CDR2 FQNEAQ. The CDR3 consists of 17 residues. Trimming at V came to 5 bases and at J to 1 base, leaving 5 bases not matched to a gene. CDR3 sequence reads: CASSQGQGISGANVLTF. As DNA, the CDR3 is TGTGCCAGCAGCCAGGGACAGGGGATTTCTGGGGCCAACGTCCTGACTTTC.

A single count supports this clonotype. V and J are TRBV6-2 or TRBV6-3 and TRBJ2-2; D might be TRBD1 or TRBD2, each matching 6 bases. The germline V and J ends were trimmed by 1 base and 7 bases, with 13 bases remaining between them. CDR3 size: 15 residues. Germline V gene lookup returns CDR1 MNHEY and CDR2 SVGEGT. In nucleotides, the CDR3 is TGTGCCAGCAGTTACTTCGGGGGCCGGTTCGGGGAGCTGTTTTTT. It translates to CASSYFGGRFGELFF.

CDR3 coding DNA: TGTGCCAGCAGCCCGACGTCAGGGCCCAATGAAAAACTGTTTTTT. It is translated as CASSPTSGPNEKLFF. The genes are TRBV3-1 and TRBJ1-4; the D gene is possibly TRBD1 (5 bases). The CDR3 loop spans 15 amino acids. CDR1 LGHDT and CDR2 YNNKEL come from the germline V gene (reference sequence). Trimming left V 4 bases short and J 5 bases short, with 14 bases between.

This clonotype turned up a few times. The chain has TRBV29-1 and TRBJ1-1; D remains unclear. V was cut by 7 bases and J by 6 bases, with 12 bases left in between. In germline, CDR1 is SQVTM, CDR2 ANQGSEA. CDR3 size: 11 residues. CDR3 nucleotide sequence: TGCAGCGGGGATCTTGGCCCTGAAGCTTTCTTT. This translates into CSGDLGPEAFF.